This is a list of T cell receptor beta chains from one sample in a study of blood T cell repertoires in COVID-19. Sequenced by immunoSEQ multiplex PCR; TCRdb stores in-frame clones only, minus some. Among about 62,000 clones, 80% to 90% were seen once, and the ten largest hold 1% to 1.5%. Input material: peripheral blood. Source of these receptors: a woman of 80 years or more with acute or convalescent COVID-19. CDR3s include the opening cysteine and the closing phenylalanine or tryptophan. The D gene is left open where the match is weak. Size is omitted from some rows. Given values are once, few, many or a class for expanded clones.

TRBV10-3,15,NA,TRBD1,TRBJ2-2,TGTGCCACCGGCTCCTCCGACAGGGGAACCGGGGAGCTGTTTTTT,CATGSSDRGTGELFF
TRBV28,15,NA,TRBD2,TRBJ2-2,TGTGCCAGCAGTTTGACTAGCGTAGGCACCGGGGAGCTGTTTTTT,CASSLTSVGTGELFF
TRBV7-9,16,NA,TRBD2,TRBJ2-3,TGTGCCAGCAGCCCCCCTCGGGCTAGCGGGGAAGATACGCAGTATTTT,CASSPPRASGEDTQYF
TRBV29-1,15,NA,NA,TRBJ2-3,TGCAGCGTTGAAGATAGGTCTAGACGCACAGATACGCAGTATTTT,CSVEDRSRRTDTQYF
TRBV19,16,NA,TRBD2,TRBJ2-1,TGTGCCAGTACTGGACTAGCGGGACCCCCCTACAATGAGCAGTTCTTC,CASTGLAGPPYNEQFF
TRBV10-3,16,once,TRBD1,TRBJ2-2,TGTGCCACAGGGACAGGGGCCGCAACGAACACCGGGGAGCTGTTTTTT,CATGTGAATNTGELFF
TRBV5-5,15,NA,TRBD2,TRBJ2-3,TGTGCCAGCAGCTGGGGGGGAATTGGGTCAGATACGCAGTATTTT,CASSWGGIGSDTQYF
TRBV5-1,16,NA,NA,TRBJ1-1,TGCGCCAGCAGCCCCACGAGGGCCTCATCGGTCACTGAAGCTTTCTTT,CASSPTRASSVTEAFF
TRBV9,14,once,NA,TRBJ1-2,TGTGCCAGCAGCGTGCTAGAGAGAGGAACTGGCTACACCTTC,CASSVLERGTGYTF
TRBV4-3,18,NA,TRBD1,TRBJ2-5,TGCGCCAGCAGCCAAGATATGGTGGGGACAGGGGGTAGAGAGACCCAGTACTTC,CASSQDMVGTGGRETQYF
TRBV5-6,17,NA,TRBD1,TRBJ1-2,TGTGCCAGCAGCTCACCGAGGACAGGGGGCGATGACTATGGCTACACCTTC,CASSSPRTGGDDYGYTF
TRBV12-3/TRBV12-4,12,NA,NA,TRBJ1-5,TGTGCCAGCAGTTTATCCGTTCAGCCCCAGCATTTT,CASSLSVQPQHF
TRBV18,14,NA,NA,TRBJ2-2,TGTGCCAGCTCCCAGGGCCTTGATACCGGGGAGCTGTTTTTT,CASSQGLDTGELFF
TRBV5-6,12,NA,NA,TRBJ1-2,TGTGCCAGCAGCTTTTCGTATTATGGCTACACCTTC,CASSFSYYGYTF
TRBV5-1,16,NA,TRBD1,TRBJ1-6,TGCGCCAGCAGCTTGGCGCAGGGGGCGGGAAATTCACCCCTCCACTTT,CASSLAQGAGNSPLHF
TRBV15,13,NA,NA,TRBJ2-7,TGTGCCACCAGTTGGCAGGGTTCCTACGAGCAGTACTTC,CATSWQGSYEQYF
TRBV9,16,once,TRBD1,TRBJ1-5,TGTGCCAGCAGCGTCGGCAGGGGGCTAAACAATCAGCCCCAGCATTTT,CASSVGRGLNNQPQHF
TRBV9,16,NA,TRBD2,TRBJ2-3,TGTGCCAGCAGCGTGGGCCTAGCGGGAGATACAGATACGCAGTATTTT,CASSVGLAGDTDTQYF
TRBV19,16,NA,NA,TRBJ2-5,TGTGCTAGTAGTATAGCGGTGGCCTCGGGCCAAGAGACCCAGTACTTC,CASSIAVASGQETQYF
TRBV5-4,17,NA,NA,TRBJ2-6,TGTGCCAGCAACCCCCGACCCCAGGGATCTGGGGCCAACGTCCTGACTTTC,CASNPRPQGSGANVLTF
TRBV2,14,NA,NA,TRBJ1-6,TGTGCCAGCAAAATACAGGGCTTTAATTCACCCCTCCACTTT,CASKIQGFNSPLHF
TRBV4-1,15,NA,TRBD2,TRBJ2-7,TGCGCCAGCAGCCAAGATGCGGGAGCGCGAGGGGAGCAGTACTTC,CASSQDAGARGEQYF
TRBV12-3/TRBV12-4,13,NA,TRBD1,TRBJ2-1,TGTGCCAGCAGTAGACAGGGTTTGAATGAGCAGTTCTTC,CASSRQGLNEQFF
TRBV6-5,15,NA,TRBD1,TRBJ1-1,TGTGCCAGCAGTTACTTCCAACAGGGGGACACTGAAGCTTTCTTT,CASSYFQQGDTEAFF
TRBV19,15,NA,NA,TRBJ1-5,TGTGCCAGTAGTTTCCTCCAGGGGAGCAATCAGCCCCAGCATTTT,CASSFLQGSNQPQHF
TRBV29-1,13,once,NA,TRBJ1-4,TGCAGCGTTGAAGGGGGGGAGGGTGAAAAACTGTTTTTT,CSVEGGEGEKLFF
TRBV7-9,12,NA,NA,TRBJ1-1,TGTGCCAGCCTACGGGGAAGCACTGAAGCTTTCTTT,CASLRGSTEAFF
TRBV19,16,NA,NA,TRBJ1-3,TGTGCCAGTAGTAGTCCCCCAGGAGGGTCTGGAAACACCATATATTTT,CASSSPPGGSGNTIYF
TRBV6-1,15,NA,NA,TRBJ1-1,TGTGCCAGCAGTGACGGAGGTTCAGGGAACACTGAAGCTTTCTTT,CASSDGGSGNTEAFF
TRBV6-5,14,NA,TRBD2,TRBJ2-1,TGTGCCAGCACCGCACTAGCGGGGTGGAATGAGCAGTTCTTC,CASTALAGWNEQFF
TRBV5-5,16,NA,TRBD1,TRBJ1-3,TGTGCCAGCAGCCTTCAGGGGGGATACTCTGGAAACACCATATATTTT,CASSLQGGYSGNTIYF
TRBV27,14,few,NA,TRBJ1-1,TGTGCCAGCAGTCTGTCGGGGTTAAGGACTGAAGCTTTCTTT,CASSLSGLRTEAFF
TRBV15,16,NA,TRBD1,TRBJ1-2,TGTGCCACCAGCAGAGATGGGGACAGCAGTTTCTATGGCTACACCTTC,CATSRDGDSSFYGYTF
TRBV28,14,NA,NA,TRBJ1-1,TGTGCCAGCAGCCCCGGGGGGGGAGGCACTGAAGCTTTCTTT,CASSPGGGGTEAFF
TRBV7-9,17,NA,NA,TRBJ2-5,TGTGCCAGCAGCCCAGGGATCCAAGGAGGGCACCAAGAGACCCAGTACTTC,CASSPGIQGGHQETQYF
TRBV28,15,NA,NA,TRBJ1-2,TGTGCCAGCAGTTTATGGGCAGTCAAGATCTATGGCTACACCTTC,CASSLWAVKIYGYTF
TRBV27,14,NA,NA,TRBJ1-5,TGTGCCAGCAGCCCCCACGTAACGCGGGCGCCCCAGCATTTT,CASSPHVTRAPQHF
TRBV9,14,NA,TRBD2,TRBJ2-1,TGTGCCATGACTAGCGGGGCGGACTACAATGAGCAGTTCTTC,CAMTSGADYNEQFF
TRBV3-1/TRBV3-2,13,few,NA,TRBJ2-2,TGTGCCAGCAGCCACCGGGGCACCGGGGAGCTGTTTTTT,CASSHRGTGELFF
TRBV4-2,15,NA,TRBD2,TRBJ2-1,TGTGCCAGCAGCCTTATAGCGGGATTATACAATGAGCAGTTCTTC,CASSLIAGLYNEQFF
TRBV11-1,16,NA,NA,TRBJ2-3,TGTGCCAGCCGTAAACTTCTCGCGGAGATCACAGATACGCAGTATTTT,CASRKLLAEITDTQYF
TRBV23-1,14,NA,NA,TRBJ1-1,TGCGCCAGCAGTCATGCCAACATGAACACTGAAGCTTTCTTT,CASSHANMNTEAFF
TRBV6-6,16,NA,NA,TRBJ2-7,TGTGCCAGCAGTTACTCAACGGGAGCGCGCGCTAACGAGCAGTACTTC,CASSYSTGARANEQYF
TRBV7-2,15,NA,TRBD2,TRBJ2-2,TGTGCCAGCAGCTTCCCGGGACTAGTAGCCGGGGAGCTGTTTTTT,CASSFPGLVAGELFF
TRBV29-1,13,once,TRBD1,TRBJ2-5,TGCAGCGTAGACAGGGGGGGTCAAGAGACCCAGTACTTC,CSVDRGGQETQYF
TRBV7-9,12,NA,TRBD1,TRBJ2-5,TGTGCCACCGGGACAGTTTTGGAGACCCAGTACTTC,CATGTVLETQYF
TRBV12-3/TRBV12-4,13,NA,NA,TRBJ2-3,TGTGCCAGCAGTTTAGCACACACAGATACGCAGTATTTT,CASSLAHTDTQYF
TRBV12-2,17,NA,NA,TRBJ2-3,TGTGCAAGTCGCTTAGCCAGGCAACAGGAGGGTTCAGATACGCAGTATTTT,CASRLARQQEGSDTQYF